Each of the 21 T cell receptor beta chains below was sequenced from the same sample in a study of shared clonotypes between healthy human individuals. Assay: immunoSEQ multiplex PCR; the TCRdb copy retains only in-frame clones and omits some. This sample has 2,500,000 or so clones, with roughly 92% found just once. The sequencing sample was made of naive CD4+ T cells from PBMCs. As to subset: CD45RA+ positively selected. The receptors stem from a man between 18 and 35 years old in good health. Some clones in this sample may be carry-over from other donors' samples.

The chain couples TRBV5-8 to TRBJ1-2; D ambiguous. The CDR3 loop spans 13 amino acids. Germline V gives CDR1 SGHTS, CDR2 YDEGEE. Trimming shortened V by 0 bases and J by 2 bases, and 5 bases separated the two germline ends. The CDR3 DNA sequence: TGTGCCAGCAGCTTGGCGGGGAACTATGGCTACACCTTC. Protein: CASSLAGNYGYTF.

This rearrangement joins TRBV5-1 to TRBJ2-3, with TRBD2 matching over 10 bases. Germline loops: CDR1 SGHRS, CDR2 YFSETQ. Trimming took 2 bases from V and 4 from J; bases not matched to a gene: 4. The CDR3 is 15 residues long. The DNA for the CDR3 is TGCGCCAGCAGCTTTACTAGCGGGAATCCAGATACGCAGTATTTT. Its protein is CASSFTSGNPDTQYF. Variable domain in full (rest from reference TRBV5-1 and TRBJ2-3): KAGVTQTPRYLIKTRGQQVTLSCSPISGHRSVSWYQQTPGQGLQFLFEYFSETQRNKGNFPGRFSGRQFSNSRSEMNVSTLELGDSALYLCASSFTSGNPDTQYFGPGTRLTVL.

This chain joins TRBV5-5 and TRBJ1-5; D gene ambiguous. Trimming left V 0 bases short and J 7 bases short, with 11 bases between. Germline V gene lookup returns CDR1 SGHKS and CDR2 YYEKEE (reference sequence). This CDR3 region has 14 residues. The CDR3 DNA follows: TGTGCCAGCAGCTTGGACGTGGGGTCCCAGCCCCAGCATTTT. This codes for CASSLDVGSQPQHF.

The genes are TRBV27 and TRBJ2-1, with 13 bases fitting TRBD2. Per germline, CDR1 MNHEY and CDR2 SMNVEV (reference sequence). V dropped 4 bases and J dropped 6; count of bases not matched to a gene: 3. CDR3 size: 15 residues. The CDR3 sequence: CASSSGLAGSNEQFF. Written as DNA, the CDR3 is TGTGCCAGCAGTTCGGGACTAGCGGGATCCAATGAGCAGTTCTTC.

The table lists this clone with a count of one. This rearrangement joins TRBV5-1 to TRBJ1-1; no firm D call. Deletions cut 4 bases from V and 0 bases from J, with 16 bases between. Looked up from germline, CDR1 is SGHRS and CDR2 is YFSETQ. The CDR3 has 16 residues. CDR3 residues: CASSKVLAGMNTEAFF. The CDR3 bases are TGCGCCAGCAGCAAAGTCTTAGCGGGGATGAACACTGAAGCTTTCTTT.

The rearrangement uses TRBV14 and TRBJ1-4, with D uncertain. Germline CDR1 SGHDN, CDR2 FVKESK. V lost 1 base, J lost 8 bases, and 14 bases lay in between. The CDR3 contains 15 residues. As DNA, the CDR3 is TGTGCCAGCAGCCAAGGTCGGGGTGGAAACGAAAAACTGTTTTTT. The encoded protein is CASSQGRGGNEKLFF.

CDR3 nucleotide sequence: TGTGCCAGCAGCCCAGGAACCCTTGTTTATAGCAATCAGCCCCAGCATTTT. It translates to CASSPGTLVYSNQPQHF. V gene TRBV28 combines with J gene TRBJ1-5; no firm D call. This CDR3 has 17 amino acids. V was pared by 6 bases and J by 0 bases, with 18 bases between. Germline CDR1 is MDHEN and CDR2 is SYDVKM. Full variable domain (rest looked up from reference TRBV28 and TRBJ1-5): DVKVTQSSRYLVKRTGEKVFLECVQDMDHENMFWYRQDPGLGLRLIYFSYDVKMKEKGDIPEGYSVSREKKERFSLILESASTNQTSMYLCASSPGTLVYSNQPQHFGDGTRLSIL.

The genes are TRBV10-3 and TRBJ1-3; TRBD1 is a possible D gene (5 bases). V was pared by 7 bases and J by 0 bases, with 7 bases between. From germline, CDR1 is ENHRY and CDR2 SYGVKD. This CDR3 is 13 amino acids long. CDR3 region: CAITRASGNTIYF. CDR3 nucleotide sequence: TGTGCCATCACCAGGGCCTCTGGAAACACCATATATTTT.

The chain employs TRBV5-1 and TRBJ1-1, with no clear D. Germline-derived CDR1 and CDR2 are SGHRS and YFSETQ. The CDR3 consists of 17 residues. Trimming stripped 0 bases from V and 2 bases from J, with 17 bases between. The CDR3 protein is CASSLGGSEGANTEAFF. CDR3 in DNA: TGCGCCAGCAGCTTGGGCGGGTCTGAGGGAGCCAACACTGAAGCTTTCTTT. Drawing the rest from reference TRBV5-1 and TRBJ1-1, the complete variable domain is KAGVTQTPRYLIKTRGQQVTLSCSPISGHRSVSWYQQTPGQGLQFLFEYFSETQRNKGNFPGRFSGRQFSNSRSEMNVSTLELGDSALYLCASSLGGSEGANTEAFFGQGTRLTVV.

This sequence joins TRBV5-1 and TRBJ2-5; D ambiguous. Germline assignment: CDR1 SGHRS and CDR2 YFSETQ. V was pared by 0 bases and J by 0 bases, with 12 bases between. The CDR3 length is 16 residues. CDR3 loop: CASSLEARKYQETQYF. CDR3 in DNA: TGCGCCAGCAGCTTGGAGGCCAGGAAGTACCAAGAGACCCAGTACTTC. Together with reference TRBV5-1 and TRBJ2-5, the CDR3 gives the full variable domain: KAGVTQTPRYLIKTRGQQVTLSCSPISGHRSVSWYQQTPGQGLQFLFEYFSETQRNKGNFPGRFSGRQFSNSRSEMNVSTLELGDSALYLCASSLEARKYQETQYFGPGTRLLVL.

The V call is TRBV9, the J call TRBJ2-1; 9 nucleotides agree with TRBD1. Germline CDR1 and CDR2: SGDLS and YYNGEE. Unmatched junction bases numbered 11, after V lost 2 bases and J lost 8 bases. The CDR3 has 16 amino acids. Here the CDR3 DNA reads TGTGCCAGCAGCGTCATCGACGGACAGGGGTTGTATGAGCAGTTCTTC. It specifies CASSVIDGQGLYEQFF.

V usage is TRBV10-1 and J usage is TRBJ1-2, with a tentative D call TRBD1 (6 bases). The V gene lost 10 bases and the J gene lost 8 bases, with 17 bases spanning the gap. The CDR3 loop spans 12 amino acids. Germline CDR1 WNHNN, CDR2 SYGVQD (reference sequence). The CDR3: CAIPRGAGGYTF. CDR3 nucleotides: TGCGCCATCCCCAGGGGCGCGGGCGGCTACACCTTC.

The V gene is TRBV28, the J gene TRBJ1-2, with 9 nucleotides matching TRBD1. The CDR3 is made up of 15 amino acids. Germline V lookup: CDR1 MDHEN, CDR2 SYDVKM. Trimming cost V 5 bases and J 2 bases; bases outside gene matches: 6. As DNA, the CDR3 is TGTGCCAGCAGTGGGGGGGGGACAGGGAACTATGGCTACACCTTC. Encoded protein: CASSGGGTGNYGYTF.

The V call is TRBV9, the J call TRBJ1-1; the D gene is possibly TRBD1 (5 bases). The CDR3 is made up of 13 amino acids. V lost 0 bases to trimming and J lost 8 bases, with 11 bases between them. Looked up from germline, CDR1 is SGDLS and CDR2 is YYNGEE. DNA for the CDR3: TGTGCCAGCAGCGTAGGGGGCTGGAAAGAAGCTTTCTTT. Translated: CASSVGGWKEAFF.

This clone has more than one count but fewer than ten. CDR3 bases: TGTGCCAGCAGCGGACTAGCGGGAGAGGTTGAGCAGTTCTTC. As protein: CASSGLAGEVEQFF. This rearrangement joins TRBV7-6 to TRBJ2-1, with 13 bases aligning to TRBD2. Looked up from germline, CDR1 is SGHVS and CDR2 is FNYEAQ. V gave up 5 bases and J gave up 9 bases; unmatched junction bases: 4. The CDR3 spans 14 residues.

The rearrangement uses TRBV7-9 and TRBJ2-3; 10 bases are a match to TRBD2. The CDR3 sequence is 15 residues long. The junction had 10 bases not matched to a gene; V was cut back by 7 bases and J by 6 bases. CDR1 is SEHNR, CDR2 FQNEAQ, per germline (reference sequence). The CDR3, as DNA: TGTGCCAGCAACCAGCGGGAGGGCCGGTACGATACGCAGTATTTT. This encodes CASNQREGRYDTQYF.

This clone came up once. The rearrangement links TRBV4-1 to TRBJ2-7; TRBD1 agrees at 8 bases. J was trimmed by 1 base and V by 5 bases; bases with no gene match: 16. In germline, CDR1 is MGHRA, CDR2 YSYEKL. CDR3 length equals 18 residues. CDR3 DNA sequence: TGCGCCAGCAGCAAGGGGGCCCCGGGACAGGTCCCGTCCTACGAGCAGTACTTC. This gives the protein CASSKGAPGQVPSYEQYF.

The chain is built from TRBV4-1 and TRBJ2-1; 9 bases match TRBD2. CDR1 and CDR2 (germline): MGHRA, YSYEKL. V lost 1 base, J lost 5 bases, and 6 bases stayed unmatched. This CDR3 contains 16 residues. CDR3 sequence (DNA): TGCGCCAGCAGCCAAGCTGCGGGAGGGCCGAACAATGAGCAGTTCTTC. It translates to CASSQAAGGPNNEQFF.

V usage is TRBV6-5 and J usage is TRBJ1-5; TRBD1 aligns across 8 bases. The length of the CDR3 is 15 residues. CDR1 and CDR2 from the germline V gene are MNHEY and SVGAGI. Germline trimming cut 6 bases from V and 1 base from J; bases unmatched to any gene: 5. The CDR3 loop reads CASSPRQGSNQPQHF. In DNA form, the CDR3 reads TGTGCCAGCAGCCCAAGACAGGGGAGCAATCAGCCCCAGCATTTT.

V is TRBV28 and J is TRBJ2-1; 9 positions agree with TRBD2. CDR1 and CDR2 from the germline V gene are MDHEN and SYDVKM. Unmatched junction bases numbered 9, after V lost 4 bases and J lost 8 bases. This CDR3 comprises 15 residues. CDR3 nucleotide sequence: TGTGCCAGCAGTTCAAGCGGGAGGCCGCGCGATGAGCAGTTCTTC. Translating it yields CASSSSGRPRDEQFF.

Notes on this clone: Additional DNA sequences in this sample encode the identical CDR3. This rearrangement joins TRBV9 to TRBJ2-6, with D perhaps given as TRBD1 or TRBD2 (6 bases each). The CDR3 has 15 residues. Trimming stripped 5 bases from V and 0 bases from J, with 9 bases between. Germline V gives CDR1 SGDLS, CDR2 YYNGEE. The CDR3 region has the DNA TGTGCCAGCAGGAGGGGGGACTCTGGGGCCAACGTCCTGACTTTC. The encoded protein is CASRRGDSGANVLTF.